This T cell receptor (beta chain) was obtained from a study of TIL therapy for anti-PD-1-resistant metastatic lung cancer. Across the whole study: A handful of tumors were EGFR-mutant and two were ALK-rearranged. By whole-exome sequencing, median non-synonymous tumor mutation burden was roughly 1.6 mutations per megabase.

This was the immunoSEQ v3 assay. Data came from immunoSEQ multiplex PCR; TCRdb stores just in-frame clones and leaves some out. The sample contains roughly 60,000 clones, roughly 87% of which appear only once. On this clone itself: Its cognate antigen is unknown.

The CDR3 has 15 residues. Looked up from germline, CDR1 is MNHNS and CDR2 is SASEGT. Trimming pared 3 bases from V and 2 bases from J, leaving 11 bases between. Time point in this sample: pre-treatment sample, taken before nivolumab and TIL therapy. Adults with stage 4 NSCLC were enrolled in a phase I trial. Study-wide findings and caveats: Infused TIL clonotypes partially replaced the baseline blood repertoire, then decayed over months.

The sequencing used blood, collected at baseline. The rearrangement uses TRBV6-1 and TRBJ2-1, with D possibly being TRBD2 (7 bases). This clonotype was sampled from a person aged 25 to 85 with non-small cell lung cancer. The DNA of the CDR3 is TGTGCCAGCAGTGATGAAGGGGGGGCCTACAATGAGCAGTTCTTC. Encoded protein: CASSDEGGAYNEQFF.